This is a list of T cell receptor beta chains from one sample in a study of blood T cell repertoires in COVID-19. Only in-frame clones appear in the TCRdb table, and some are missing; sequencing was by immunoSEQ multiplex PCR. In the table there are roughly 150,000 clones, approximately 83% of which are singletons. Sequencing input: peripheral blood. The receptors come from a man between 65 and 85 years old with active or convalescent COVID-19. The CDR3 runs from the conserved cysteine through the conserved F or W. The D gene is left open where the match is weak. Size values are once, few and many counts, or a class for expanded clones, and some rows have none.

TRBV7-9	TRBJ1-1	TRBD1	-	TGTGCCAGCAGTCGGACAGGGAGAACTGAAGCTTTCTTT	CASSRTGRTEAFF
TRBV6-2/TRBV6-3	TRBJ2-6	-	-	TGTGCCAGCAGTTTCAGCAGGGTTGGGGCCAACGTCCTGACTTTC	CASSFSRVGANVLTF
TRBV10-3	TRBJ2-7	-	-	TGTGCCATCAGTGGCTCCGGGACTCCCTACGAGCAGTACTTC	CAISGSGTPYEQYF
TRBV27	TRBJ1-5	-	-	TGTGCCAGCAGTTTATCGGGCAGGTTCAATCAGCCCCAGCATTTT	CASSLSGRFNQPQHF
TRBV4-1	TRBJ1-4	-	once	TGCGCCAGCAGCCACGAAACAGGAGCAACTAATGAAAAACTGTTTTTT	CASSHETGATNEKLFF
TRBV5-6	TRBJ1-2	-	-	TGTGCCAGCAGCTTACCTTGGTCCGGGGGAAGCTATGGCTACACCTTC	CASSLPWSGGSYGYTF
TRBV5-1	TRBJ1-2	-	-	TGCGCCAGCAGCTCTGCAAACGACAGGCATAGCTATGGCTACACCTTC	CASSSANDRHSYGYTF
TRBV5-4	TRBJ2-7	-	-	TGTGCCAGCAGCTTGATTCCAGGGGAAGAGCAGTACTTC	CASSLIPGEEQYF
TRBV12-3/TRBV12-4	TRBJ2-1	TRBD2	-	TGTGCCAGCGGGACTAGCGGGAGCTATGAGCAGTTCTTC	CASGTSGSYEQFF
TRBV15	TRBJ1-5	TRBD1	-	TGTGCCACCAGACCAAGGACAGGGTATCAGCCCCAGCATTTT	CATRPRTGYQPQHF
TRBV6-5	TRBJ2-2	TRBD2	-	TGTGCCAGCAGTTTTATAGCGGGGGGAGCCGGGGAGCTGTTTTTT	CASSFIAGGAGELFF
TRBV18	TRBJ1-5	TRBD1	-	TGTGCCAGCTCAAGGGGAACAGGGGGGCATCAGCCCCAGCATTTT	CASSRGTGGHQPQHF
TRBV2	TRBJ2-2	-	few	TGTGCCAGCACCCAGGTATCCACCGGGGAGCTGTTTTTT	CASTQVSTGELFF
TRBV6-2/TRBV6-3	TRBJ1-1	TRBD1	few	TGTGCCAGCAGTTACTCGGGCAGGGGGAGCACTGAAGCTTTCTTT	CASSYSGRGSTEAFF
TRBV15	TRBJ1-1	-	-	TGTGCCACCAGCAGGGGAGGGGAAAAGGTGAACACTGAAGCTTTCTTT	CATSRGGEKVNTEAFF
TRBV5-1	TRBJ1-1	-	-	TGCGCCAGCAGCATCCTGCGGGGACGCATGAACACTGAAGCTTTCTTT	CASSILRGRMNTEAFF
TRBV11-3	TRBJ1-1	-	-	TGTGCCAGCCGAATGGACAGAGACACTGAAGCTTTCTTT	CASRMDRDTEAFF
TRBV18	TRBJ2-7	-	-	TGTGCCAGCTCACCACCGGGGCAGACCTACGAGCAGTACTTC	CASSPPGQTYEQYF
TRBV28	TRBJ1-1	-	-	TGTGCCAGCAGTATCCTTCTACGGAACACTGAAGCTTTCTTT	CASSILLRNTEAFF
TRBV5-1	TRBJ1-4	TRBD1	-	TGCGCCAGCAGCTTGGGGCAGGGGGGTGAAAAACTGTTTTTT	CASSLGQGGEKLFF
TRBV4-3	TRBJ2-1	TRBD2	-	TGCGCCAGCAGCCAAGGGGGGGGGCGGGGGGCCTACAATGAGCAGTTCTTC	CASSQGGGRGAYNEQFF
TRBV4-1	TRBJ2-2	TRBD1	once	TGCGCCAGCAGCCAACGACAGGGGAACACCGGGGAGCTGTTTTTT	CASSQRQGNTGELFF
TRBV6-6	TRBJ1-4	TRBD1	once	TGTGCCAGCACCAAAGGGACAGGAAGAGAAAAACTGTTTTTT	CASTKGTGREKLFF
TRBV15	TRBJ2-7	-	-	TGTGCCACCAGCAGAGGCAGGGGTTCCTACGAGCAGTACTTC	CATSRGRGSYEQYF
TRBV3-1/TRBV3-2	TRBJ1-4	-	-	TGTGCCAGCAGCCTACAGGGATCTAATGAAAAACTGTTTTTT	CASSLQGSNEKLFF
TRBV27	TRBJ1-4	-	-	TGTGCCAGCAGTTTAAGGGGCCCAGGCAGGGCGAGTGAAAAACTGTTTTTT	CASSLRGPGRASEKLFF
TRBV7-9	TRBJ2-7	TRBD1	-	TGTGCCAGCAGCTGGGCCGGGACAGGGAACCACGAGCAGTACTTC	CASSWAGTGNHEQYF
TRBV28	TRBJ1-1	-	-	TGTGCCAGCGGGGAGGGAGGCGGCACTGAAGCTTTCTTT	CASGEGGGTEAFF
TRBV7-8	TRBJ2-3	TRBD2	few	TGTGCCAGCAGCTTAGGACTAGCGGCGGATACGCAGTATTTT	CASSLGLAADTQYF
TRBV19	TRBJ1-1	-	-	TGTGCCAGTAGTATTTCCCCGGGACATCTAACTGAAGCTTTCTTT	CASSISPGHLTEAFF
TRBV19	TRBJ2-2	TRBD1	few	TGTGCCAGTAGTATTGCACAGGGGGTCGCCGGGGAGCTGTTTTTT	CASSIAQGVAGELFF
TRBV20-1	TRBJ1-1	-	-	TGCAGTGCTAGTCACCTAGAATCGAACACTGAAGCTTTCTTT	CSASHLESNTEAFF
TRBV20-1	TRBJ2-1	-	once	TGCAGTGCTAGAGATTGGCCTGAGCAGTTCTTC	CSARDWPEQFF
TRBV19	TRBJ2-2	TRBD1	-	TGTGCCAGTAGTATAGGGGACAGGGGTGCGGACGGGGAGCTGTTTTTT	CASSIGDRGADGELFF
TRBV11-1	TRBJ1-1	-	-	TGTGCCAGCAGCCCCAAGGTGGCCTCTCGAGGAACTGAAGCTTTCTTT	CASSPKVASRGTEAFF
TRBV6-1	TRBJ2-7	TRBD1	-	TGTGCCAGCAGTGAAGCAGGGACAGACCTTCAGCAGTACTTC	CASSEAGTDLQQYF
TRBV5-1	TRBJ2-1	TRBD2	-	TGCGCCAGCAGCCGGGGGACTAGCGGGATAGTCTACAATGAGCAGTTCTTC	CASSRGTSGIVYNEQFF
TRBV10-2	TRBJ2-2	TRBD2	once	TGCGCCAGCAGTGAACATCGAAACCGGGAGGCTACCGGGGAGCTGTTTTTT	CASSEHRNREATGELFF
TRBV20-1	TRBJ2-2	-	few	TGCAGTGCTGGGAGATCCGGGGAGCTGTTTTTT	CSAGRSGELFF
TRBV4-3	TRBJ2-2	-	-	TGCGCCAGCAGCCACAATAGGAACACCGGGGAGCTGTTTTTT	CASSHNRNTGELFF
TRBV4-1	TRBJ1-1	-	few	TGCGCCAGCACCACAGGGATGAACACTGAAGCTTTCTTT	CASTTGMNTEAFF
TRBV3-1/TRBV3-2	TRBJ1-4	-	-	TGTGCCAACGGTGGAGCTAATGAAAAACTGTTTTTT	CANGGANEKLFF
TRBV7-8	TRBJ2-7	TRBD2	-	TGTGCCAGCAGCTTAGGTTTAAGCGGGAGCTCCTACGAGCAGTACTTC	CASSLGLSGSSYEQYF
TRBV11-2	TRBJ2-5	TRBD2	once	TGTGCCAGCAGCCTTGAGGGGAGGGCCCAAGAGACCCAGTACTTC	CASSLEGRAQETQYF
TRBV9	TRBJ2-7	TRBD2	-	TGTGCCAGCAGCGTTACTAGCGGGGACTCCTACGAGCAGTACTTC	CASSVTSGDSYEQYF
TRBV5-1	TRBJ2-3	-	once	TGCGCCAGCAGGCGGGATAGCACAGATACGCAGTATTTT	CASRRDSTDTQYF
TRBV29-1	TRBJ1-1	-	once	TGCAGCTCGCGAAGCCACACTGAAGCTTTCTTT	CSSRSHTEAFF
TRBV6-2/TRBV6-3	TRBJ1-6	TRBD1	once	TGTGCCAGCAGTTACTCATCGACAGGGGGCTATAATTCACCCCTCCACTTT	CASSYSSTGGYNSPLHF
TRBV3-1/TRBV3-2	TRBJ2-5	TRBD1	few	TGTGCCAGCACTCGGACAGGGTCGTCCCAGTACTTC	CASTRTGSSQYF
TRBV7-2	TRBJ1-2	-	-	TGTGCCAGCAGCTTAGAAGGGGCCGCTCGGGGCTACACCTTC	CASSLEGAARGYTF
TRBV5-1	TRBJ1-4	TRBD1	-	TGCGCCAGCAGTTTAAGGGCCGGGACAGGGAATGAAAAACTGTTTTTT	CASSLRAGTGNEKLFF
TRBV6-5	TRBJ2-5	-	-	TGTGCCAGCAGTCGACATACTCAAGAGACCCAGTACTTC	CASSRHTQETQYF